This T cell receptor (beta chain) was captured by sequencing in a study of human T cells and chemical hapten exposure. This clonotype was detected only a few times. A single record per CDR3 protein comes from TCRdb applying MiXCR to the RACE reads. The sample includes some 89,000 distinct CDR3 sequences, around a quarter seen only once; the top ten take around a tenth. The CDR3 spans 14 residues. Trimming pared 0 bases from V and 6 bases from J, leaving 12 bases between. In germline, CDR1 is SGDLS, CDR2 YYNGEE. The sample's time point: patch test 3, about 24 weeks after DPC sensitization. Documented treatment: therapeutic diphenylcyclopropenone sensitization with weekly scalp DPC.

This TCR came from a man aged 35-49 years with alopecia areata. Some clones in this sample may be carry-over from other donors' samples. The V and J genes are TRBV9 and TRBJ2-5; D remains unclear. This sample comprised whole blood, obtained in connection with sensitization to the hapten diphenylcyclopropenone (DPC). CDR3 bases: TGTGCCAGCAGCGTAGATCGTGGATTAAAGACCCAGTACTTC. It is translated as CASSVDRGLKTQYF. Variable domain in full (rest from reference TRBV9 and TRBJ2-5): DSGVTQTPKHLITATGQRVTLRCSPRSGDLSVYWYQQSLDQGLQFLIQYYNGEERAKGNILERFSAQQFPDLHSELNLSSLELGDSALYFCASSVDRGLKTQYFGPGTRLLVL.